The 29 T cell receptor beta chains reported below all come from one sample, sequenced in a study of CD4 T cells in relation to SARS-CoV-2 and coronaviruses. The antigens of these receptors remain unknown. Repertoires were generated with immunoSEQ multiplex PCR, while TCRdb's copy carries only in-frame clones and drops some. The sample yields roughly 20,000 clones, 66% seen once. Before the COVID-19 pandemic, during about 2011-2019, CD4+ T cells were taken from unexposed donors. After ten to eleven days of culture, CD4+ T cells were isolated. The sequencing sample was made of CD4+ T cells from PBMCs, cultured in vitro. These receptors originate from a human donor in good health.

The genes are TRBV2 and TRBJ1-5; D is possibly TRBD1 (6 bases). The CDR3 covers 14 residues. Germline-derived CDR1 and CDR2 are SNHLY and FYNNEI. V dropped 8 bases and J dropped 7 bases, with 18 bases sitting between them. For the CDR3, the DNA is TGTGCCAGCGGGGGCGGGGCAAGGGCCCAGCCCCAGCATTTT. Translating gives CASGGGARAQPQHF.

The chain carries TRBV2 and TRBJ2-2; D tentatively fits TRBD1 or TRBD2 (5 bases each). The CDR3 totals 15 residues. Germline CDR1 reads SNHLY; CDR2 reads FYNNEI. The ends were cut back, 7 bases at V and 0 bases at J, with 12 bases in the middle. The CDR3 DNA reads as TGTGCCAGCACTTGGGACGTGACGAACACCGGGGAGCTGTTTTTT. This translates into CASTWDVTNTGELFF.

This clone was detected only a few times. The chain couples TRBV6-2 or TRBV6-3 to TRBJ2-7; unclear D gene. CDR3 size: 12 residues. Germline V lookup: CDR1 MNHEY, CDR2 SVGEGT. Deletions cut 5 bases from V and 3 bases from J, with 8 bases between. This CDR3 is CASSPLNYEQYF. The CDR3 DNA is TGTGCCAGCAGTCCCTTAAACTACGAGCAGTACTTC.

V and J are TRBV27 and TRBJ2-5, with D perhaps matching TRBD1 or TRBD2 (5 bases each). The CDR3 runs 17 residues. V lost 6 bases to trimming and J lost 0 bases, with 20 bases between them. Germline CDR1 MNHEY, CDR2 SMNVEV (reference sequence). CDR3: CASSLSGDGTHQETQYF. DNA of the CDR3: TGTGCCAGCAGCCTATCCGGGGATGGGACGCACCAAGAGACCCAGTACTTC.

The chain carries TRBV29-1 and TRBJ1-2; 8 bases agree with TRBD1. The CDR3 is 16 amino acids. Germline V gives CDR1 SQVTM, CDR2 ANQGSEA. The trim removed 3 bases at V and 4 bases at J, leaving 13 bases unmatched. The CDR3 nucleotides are TGCAGCGTTGATGGGTCCCTACAGGGGGGGAGCTATGGCTACACCTTC. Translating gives CSVDGSLQGGSYGYTF. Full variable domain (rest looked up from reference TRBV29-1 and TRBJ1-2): SAVISQKPSRDICQRGTSLTIQCQVDSQVTMMFWYRQQPGQSLTLIATANQGSEATYESGFVIDKFPISRPNLTFSTLTVSNMSPEDSSIYLCSVDGSLQGGSYGYTFGSGTRLTVV.

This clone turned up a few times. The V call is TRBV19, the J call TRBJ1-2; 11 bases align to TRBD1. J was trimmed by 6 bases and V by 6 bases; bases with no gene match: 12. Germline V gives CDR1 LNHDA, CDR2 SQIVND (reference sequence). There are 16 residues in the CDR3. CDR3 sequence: CASSTLGQGAFNGYTF. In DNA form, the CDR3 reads TGTGCCAGTAGCACCCTCGGACAGGGGGCGTTTAATGGCTACACCTTC.

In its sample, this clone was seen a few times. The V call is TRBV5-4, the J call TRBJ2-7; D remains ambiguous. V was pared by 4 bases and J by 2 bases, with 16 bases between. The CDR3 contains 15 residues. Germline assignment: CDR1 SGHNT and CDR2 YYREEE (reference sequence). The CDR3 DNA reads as TGTGCCAGCAGCCCGGGTCTTTCGAAGGCCTACGAGCAGTACTTC. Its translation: CASSPGLSKAYEQYF.

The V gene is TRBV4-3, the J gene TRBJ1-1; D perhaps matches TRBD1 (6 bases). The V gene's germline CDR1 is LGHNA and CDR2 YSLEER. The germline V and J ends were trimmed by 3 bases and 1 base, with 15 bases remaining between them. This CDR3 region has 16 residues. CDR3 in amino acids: CASSQGSGHPNTEAFF. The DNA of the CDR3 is TGCGCCAGCAGCCAGGGATCGGGACACCCGAACACTGAAGCTTTCTTT.

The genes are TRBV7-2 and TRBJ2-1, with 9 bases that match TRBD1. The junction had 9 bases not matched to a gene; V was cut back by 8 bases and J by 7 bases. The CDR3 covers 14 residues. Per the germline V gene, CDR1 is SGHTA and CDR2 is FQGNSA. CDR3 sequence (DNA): TGTGCCAGCGGCCGGGACAGGGCTTTAAATGAGCAGTTCTTC. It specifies CASGRDRALNEQFF.

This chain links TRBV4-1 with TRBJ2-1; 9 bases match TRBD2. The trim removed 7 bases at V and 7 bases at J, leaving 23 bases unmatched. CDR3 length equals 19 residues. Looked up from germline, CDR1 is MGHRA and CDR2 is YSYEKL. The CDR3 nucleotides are TGCGCCAGCATACCTGTGGGGCGGGAGGGCCTCGGTTTGATGAATGAGCAGTTCTTC. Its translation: CASIPVGREGLGLMNEQFF.

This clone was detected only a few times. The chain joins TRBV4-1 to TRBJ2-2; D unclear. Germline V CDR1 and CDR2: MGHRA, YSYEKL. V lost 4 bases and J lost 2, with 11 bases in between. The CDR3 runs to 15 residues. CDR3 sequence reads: CASSLGSGNTGELFF. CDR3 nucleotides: TGCGCCAGCAGCCTCGGTTCGGGCAACACCGGGGAGCTGTTTTTT.

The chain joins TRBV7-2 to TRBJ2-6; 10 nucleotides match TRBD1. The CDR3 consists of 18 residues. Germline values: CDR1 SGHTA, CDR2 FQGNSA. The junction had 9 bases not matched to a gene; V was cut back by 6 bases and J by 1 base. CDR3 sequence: CASSRQGALNSGANVLTF. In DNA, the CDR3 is TGTGCCAGCAGTCGACAGGGGGCGCTTAATTCTGGGGCCAACGTCCTGACTTTC.

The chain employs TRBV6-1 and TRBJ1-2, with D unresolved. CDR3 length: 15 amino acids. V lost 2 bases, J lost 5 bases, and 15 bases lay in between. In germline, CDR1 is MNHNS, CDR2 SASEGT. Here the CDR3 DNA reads TGTGCCAGCAGTGAAATCCCGGGAGAACCATATGGCTACACCTTC. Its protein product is CASSEIPGEPYGYTF.

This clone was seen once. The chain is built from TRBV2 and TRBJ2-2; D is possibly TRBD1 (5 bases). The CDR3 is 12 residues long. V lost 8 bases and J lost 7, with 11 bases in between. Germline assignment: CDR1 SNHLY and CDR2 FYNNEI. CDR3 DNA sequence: TGTGCCAGCGACAGTTATCTCGGGGAGCTGTTTTTT. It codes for CASDSYLGELFF.

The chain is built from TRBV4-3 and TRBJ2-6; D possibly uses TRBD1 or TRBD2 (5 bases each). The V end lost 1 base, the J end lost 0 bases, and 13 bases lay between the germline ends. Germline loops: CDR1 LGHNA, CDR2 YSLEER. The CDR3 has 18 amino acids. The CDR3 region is CASSQGPGTNSGANVLTF. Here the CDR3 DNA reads TGCGCCAGCAGCCAAGGACCCGGGACCAACTCTGGGGCCAACGTCCTGACTTTC.

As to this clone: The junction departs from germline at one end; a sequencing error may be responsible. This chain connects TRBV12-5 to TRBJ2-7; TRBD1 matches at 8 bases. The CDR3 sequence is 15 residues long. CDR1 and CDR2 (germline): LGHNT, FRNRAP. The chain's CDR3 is CASGLGQGQEFTSIF. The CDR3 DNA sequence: TGTGCTAGTGGTTTGGGCCAGGGACAGGAGTTTACGAGCATCTTC.

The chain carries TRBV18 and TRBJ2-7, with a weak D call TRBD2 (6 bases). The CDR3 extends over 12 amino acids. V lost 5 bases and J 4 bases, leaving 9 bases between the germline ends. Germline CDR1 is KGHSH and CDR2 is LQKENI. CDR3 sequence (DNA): TGTGCCAGCTCAGAGGAGGGTTACGAGCAGTACTTC. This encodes CASSEEGYEQYF.

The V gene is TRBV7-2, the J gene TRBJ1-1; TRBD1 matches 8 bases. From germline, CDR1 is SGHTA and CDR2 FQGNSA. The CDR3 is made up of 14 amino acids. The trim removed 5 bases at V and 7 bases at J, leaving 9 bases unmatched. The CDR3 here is CASSTGGGWSEAFF. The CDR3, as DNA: TGTGCCAGCAGCACAGGGGGGGGGTGGAGTGAAGCTTTCTTT.

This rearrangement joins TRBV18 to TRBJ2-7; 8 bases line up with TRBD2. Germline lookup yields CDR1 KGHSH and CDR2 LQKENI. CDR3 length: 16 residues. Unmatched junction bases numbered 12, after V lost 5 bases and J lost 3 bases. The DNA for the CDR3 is TGTGCCAGCTCAGGGGAGGCGGGGGGCCAGGACTACGAGCAGTACTTC. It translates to CASSGEAGGQDYEQYF.

In nucleotides, the CDR3 is TGTGCCAGCAGATCTACGACGGCCCAAGAGACCCAGTACTTC. This codes for CASRSTTAQETQYF. V and J are TRBV13 and TRBJ2-5, with D uncertain. V was shortened by 6 bases and J by 1 base, with 12 bases between the two germline ends. The CDR3 consists of 14 residues. Germline loops: CDR1 PRHDT, CDR2 FYEKMQ (reference sequence).

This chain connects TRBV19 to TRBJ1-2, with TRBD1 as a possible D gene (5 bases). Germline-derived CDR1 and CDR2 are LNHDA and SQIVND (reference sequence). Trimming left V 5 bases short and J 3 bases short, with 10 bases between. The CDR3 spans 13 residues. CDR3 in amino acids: CASSSGTDYGYTF. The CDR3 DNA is TGTGCCAGTAGTTCCGGGACCGACTATGGCTACACCTTC.

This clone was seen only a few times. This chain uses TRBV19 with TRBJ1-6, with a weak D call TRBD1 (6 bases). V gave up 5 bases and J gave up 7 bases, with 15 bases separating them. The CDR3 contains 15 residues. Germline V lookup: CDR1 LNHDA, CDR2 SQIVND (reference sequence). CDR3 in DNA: TGTGCCAGTAGTTACCTCGAGGGGGGCAATTCACCCCTCCACTTT. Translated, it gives CASSYLEGGNSPLHF.

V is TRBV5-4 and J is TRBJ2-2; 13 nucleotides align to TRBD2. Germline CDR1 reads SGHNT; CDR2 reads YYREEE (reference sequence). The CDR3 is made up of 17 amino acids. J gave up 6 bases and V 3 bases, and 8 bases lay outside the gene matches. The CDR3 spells CASSSPTSGRAAGELFF. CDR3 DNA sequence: TGTGCCAGCAGCTCACCCACTAGCGGGAGGGCGGCCGGGGAGCTGTTTTTT.

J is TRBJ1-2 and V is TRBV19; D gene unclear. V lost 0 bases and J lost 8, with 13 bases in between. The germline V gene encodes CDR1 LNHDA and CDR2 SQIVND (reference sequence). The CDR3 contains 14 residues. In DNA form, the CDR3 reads TGTGCCAGTAGTATAGACGCAGCGTCGGGAGGCTACACCTTC. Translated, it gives CASSIDAASGGYTF.

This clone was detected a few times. CDR3 region: CASSESSGNTIYF. CDR3 coding DNA: TGTGCCAGCAGCGAGAGCTCTGGAAACACCATATATTTT. J is TRBJ1-3 and V is TRBV9, with D hard to call. The CDR3 totals 13 residues. Trimming removed 3 bases at V and 0 bases at J, with 4 bases between. The V gene's germline CDR1 is SGDLS and CDR2 YYNGEE.

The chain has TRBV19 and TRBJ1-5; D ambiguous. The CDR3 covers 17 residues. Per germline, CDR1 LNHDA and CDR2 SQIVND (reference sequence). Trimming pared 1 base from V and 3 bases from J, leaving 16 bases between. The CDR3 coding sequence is TGTGCCAGTAGTATAGGGCAGCCGAGGCGTCCCAATCAGCCCCAGCATTTT. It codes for CASSIGQPRRPNQPQHF. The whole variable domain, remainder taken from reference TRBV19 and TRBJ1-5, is DGGITQSPKYLFRKEGQNVTLSCEQNLNHDAMYWYRQDPGQGLRLIYYSQIVNDFQKGDIAEGYSVSREKKESFPLTVTSAQKNPTAFYLCASSIGQPRRPNQPQHFGDGTRLSIL.

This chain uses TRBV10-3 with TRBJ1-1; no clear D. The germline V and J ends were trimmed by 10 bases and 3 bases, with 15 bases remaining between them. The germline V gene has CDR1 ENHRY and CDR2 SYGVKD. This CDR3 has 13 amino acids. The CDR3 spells CATRTVRDTEAFF. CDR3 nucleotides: TGTGCCACTCGAACGGTTAGGGACACTGAAGCTTTCTTT.

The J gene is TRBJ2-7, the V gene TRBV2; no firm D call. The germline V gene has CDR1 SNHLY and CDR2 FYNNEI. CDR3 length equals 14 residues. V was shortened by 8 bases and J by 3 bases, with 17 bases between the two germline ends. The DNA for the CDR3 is TGTGCCAGCCGTGCGGCAGGACGGTTCTACGAGCAGTACTTC. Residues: CASRAAGRFYEQYF.

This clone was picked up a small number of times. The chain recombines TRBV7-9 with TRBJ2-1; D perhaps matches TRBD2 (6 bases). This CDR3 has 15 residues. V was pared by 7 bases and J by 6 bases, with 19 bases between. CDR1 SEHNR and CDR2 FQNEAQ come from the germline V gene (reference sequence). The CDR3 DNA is TGTGCCAGCACCCGCCTGGCGGGAAGGGCCAATGAGCAGTTCTTC. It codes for CASTRLAGRANEQFF.